These 31 T cell receptor beta chains share one sample of origin, sequenced in a study of cytomegalovirus exposure and HLA in healthy donors. This PCR relied on a set of 60 Vbeta primers and 13 Jbeta primers. Only in-frame clones appear in the TCRdb table, and some are missing; sequencing was by immunoSEQ multiplex PCR. The data show roughly 180,000 clones, 60% to 80% seen once. Sequencing input: PBMCs. These TCRs come from a woman between 50 and 59 years old in good health and CMV-seropositive.

There are a few counts of this clone. The chain carries TRBV5-1 and TRBJ1-4; 11 bases fit TRBD1. CDR3 length: 14 amino acids. The V segment lost 6 bases and the J segment 8 bases; nucleotides outside the gene matches: 6. Per the germline V gene, CDR1 is SGHRS and CDR2 is YFSETQ. CDR3 nucleotides: TGCGCCAGCACCCCCGGGACAGGGGGAGAAAAACTGTTTTTT. This sequence encodes CASTPGTGGEKLFF.

This clone was seen only a few times. V and J are TRBV30 and TRBJ2-5; D ambiguous. Trimming took 0 bases from V and 5 from J, leaving 7 bases between them. Germline CDR1 GTSNPN, CDR2 SVGIG (reference sequence). This CDR3 spans 12 amino acids. CDR3 DNA sequence: TGTGCCTGGAGTGTACTTCCCGAGACCCAGTACTTC. This encodes CAWSVLPETQYF.

The DNA of the CDR3 is TGTGCCAGCAGCCCAGGCACCGGGGAACTGAACACTGAAGCTTTCTTT. Residues: CASSPGTGELNTEAFF. V usage is TRBV14 and J usage is TRBJ1-1; D gene uncertain. The CDR3 spans 16 residues. V was cut by 4 bases and J by 0 bases, with 15 bases left in between. CDR1 and CDR2 from the germline V gene are SGHDN and FVKESK.

V is TRBV5-5 and J is TRBJ1-3; 7 nucleotides match TRBD1. V was pared by 3 bases and J by 0 bases, with 3 bases of the junction left unmatched. The CDR3 spans 15 residues. Germline V gene data show CDR1 as SGHKS and CDR2 as YYEKEE (reference sequence). In nucleotides, the CDR3 is TGTGCCAGCAGCTCGGACAGGAACTCTGGAAACACCATATATTTT. Its translation: CASSSDRNSGNTIYF.

In its sample, this clone was seen once. The junction shows a germline mismatch at one end, possibly a read error. The chain joins TRBV6-5 to TRBJ2-1; D is uncertain. This CDR3 is 12 amino acids long. Germline V gene sequence: CDR1 MNHEY, CDR2 SVGAGI. In nucleotides, the CDR3 is TGTGCCAGCAGTTACTCCAACAATGAGCAGTTCTTC. This translates into CASSYSNNEQFF.

Note on this clone: The sample carries other DNA sequences with the same CDR3. V usage is TRBV30 and J usage is TRBJ1-5, with TRBD1 identical over 8 bases. CDR1 GTSNPN and CDR2 SVGIG come from the germline V gene (reference sequence). With V trimmed by 1 base and J by 4 bases, 0 bases remained unmatched. CDR3 length: 13 residues. CDR3 amino acids: CAWSGQGNQPQHF. The CDR3 nucleotides read TGTGCCTGGAGTGGACAGGGGAATCAGCCCCAGCATTTT.

The J gene is TRBJ2-7, the V gene TRBV30; D gene unclear. In germline, CDR1 is GTSNPN, CDR2 SVGIG (reference sequence). The CDR3 covers 13 residues. Between the trimmed V and J ends, which lost 2 bases and 3 bases, there was a span of 11 bases. CDR3 sequence: CAWSSGESYEQYF. CDR3 DNA sequence: TGTGCCTGGAGTTCTGGAGAAAGCTACGAGCAGTACTTC.

This clone has more than one count but fewer than ten. V gene TRBV5-1 combines with J gene TRBJ1-4, with D unclear. The CDR3 sequence is 15 residues long. Trimming stripped 5 bases from V and 0 bases from J, with 11 bases between. Germline CDR1 is SGHRS and CDR2 is YFSETQ. The CDR3 DNA sequence: TGCGCCAGCAGAAGAGCGATCGCAACTAATGAAAAACTGTTTTTT. Protein: CASRRAIATNEKLFF.

The chain couples TRBV5-1 to TRBJ2-3; tentative D call: TRBD2 (5 bases). The CDR3 spans 16 residues. Trimming stripped 0 bases from V and 0 bases from J, with 11 bases between. The germline CDR1 and CDR2 sequences are SGHRS and YFSETQ. The CDR3 DNA is TGCGCCAGCAGCTTGGGCCTAGCAGATAGCACAGATACGCAGTATTTT. Protein: CASSLGLADSTDTQYF.

This clone was detected once. The chain is built from TRBV9 and TRBJ1-1, with a tentative D call TRBD1 (5 bases). The V gene lost 0 bases and the J gene lost 3 bases, with 9 bases spanning the gap. This CDR3 has 14 amino acids. Germline V CDR1 and CDR2: SGDLS, YYNGEE. The CDR3: CASSVEGRDTEAFF. As DNA, the CDR3 is TGTGCCAGCAGCGTAGAGGGGAGGGACACTGAAGCTTTCTTT.

The chain uses TRBV5-6 and TRBJ1-3; 7 bases agree with TRBD1. J was trimmed by 2 bases and V by 6 bases; bases with no gene match: 5. Germline V CDR1 and CDR2: SGHDT, YYEEEE. The CDR3 is 14 amino acids. The CDR3 DNA reads TGTGCCAGCAAAGGGACAGTGCCTGGAAACACCATATATTTT. Translated, it gives CASKGTVPGNTIYF.

V is TRBV27 and J is TRBJ2-3; no definite D call. Germline CDR1 and CDR2: MNHEY and SMNVEV (reference sequence). This CDR3 region has 14 residues. V was trimmed by 2 bases and J by 2 bases, leaving 8 bases between them. In nucleotides, the CDR3 is TGTGCCAGCAGTTTACATCGGGTCACAGATACGCAGTATTTT. This translates into CASSLHRVTDTQYF.

The chain is built from TRBV7-8 and TRBJ1-2; 7 positions match TRBD1. Germline loops: CDR1 SGHVS, CDR2 FQNEAQ. V lost 3 bases, J lost 8 bases, and 6 bases stayed unmatched. The CDR3 totals 13 residues. CDR3 region: CASSFRQGRGYTF. In DNA, the CDR3 is TGTGCCAGCAGCTTCCGACAGGGAAGGGGCTACACCTTC. The full variable domain, with the rest looked up from reference TRBV7-8 and TRBJ1-2, is GAGVSQSPRYKVAKRGQDVALRCDPISGHVSLFWYQQALGQGPEFLTYFQNEAQLDKSGLPSDRFFAERPEGSVSTLKIQRTQQEDSAVYLCASSFRQGRGYTFGSGTRLTVV.

The chain joins TRBV29-1 to TRBJ2-4; 12 bases match TRBD1. The CDR3 extends over 13 amino acids. Germline lookup yields CDR1 SQVTM and CDR2 ANQGSEA. J gave up 7 bases and V 6 bases, and 4 bases lay outside the gene matches. The chain's CDR3 is CSVGDRGPNIQYF. In DNA, the CDR3 is TGCAGCGTAGGGGACAGGGGGCCTAACATTCAGTACTTC. Combining the CDR3 with reference TRBV29-1 and TRBJ2-4 gives the whole variable domain SAVISQKPSRDICQRGTSLTIQCQVDSQVTMMFWYRQQPGQSLTLIATANQGSEATYESGFVIDKFPISRPNLTFSTLTVSNMSPEDSSIYLCSVGDRGPNIQYFGAGTRLSVL.

This clone was picked up a small number of times. This chain connects TRBV10-3 to TRBJ2-7; 13 nucleotides match TRBD2. Trimming cost V 2 bases and J 3 bases; bases outside gene matches: 1. CDR1 and CDR2 (germline): ENHRY, SYGVKD. The CDR3 loop spans 15 amino acids. The CDR3 DNA sequence: TGTGCCATCAGTGAGAGGACTAGCGGGAGCTACGAGCAGTACTTC. This translates into CAISERTSGSYEQYF.

The rearrangement uses TRBV9 and TRBJ2-1, with TRBD2 matching over 9 bases. The CDR3 spans 18 residues. Germline V CDR1 and CDR2: SGDLS, YYNGEE. V lost 0 bases, J lost 5 bases, and 12 bases stayed unmatched. CDR3 DNA: TGTGCCAGCAGCGTAGATCTTGGCGGGGGGGCAGGCAACAATGAGCAGTTCTTC. Its protein is CASSVDLGGGAGNNEQFF.

The CDR3 is CASSVASSYNEQFF. The CDR3 bases are TGCGCCAGCAGCGTAGCGAGCTCCTACAATGAGCAGTTCTTC. The V gene is TRBV5-1, the J gene TRBJ2-1; possibly TRBD2 for D (5 bases). Germline values: CDR1 SGHRS, CDR2 YFSETQ. CDR3 size: 14 residues. Trimming stripped 4 bases from V and 0 bases from J, with 8 bases between.

The chain joins TRBV7-8 to TRBJ1-1; tentatively, D is TRBD1 (6 bases). Between the trimmed V and J ends, which lost 4 bases and 5 bases, there was a span of 11 bases. This CDR3 has 13 residues. From germline, CDR1 is SGHVS and CDR2 FQNEAQ. DNA for the CDR3: TGTGCCAGCAGCTGGGGGCTGCGGACTGAAGCTTTCTTT. Translating gives CASSWGLRTEAFF.

Here the CDR3 DNA reads TGTGCCAGCAGCTTCGCCGGGGATAGCTACGAGCAGTACTTC. The encoded protein is CASSFAGDSYEQYF. The rearrangement uses TRBV5-4 and TRBJ2-7; D may be TRBD2 (5 bases). Trimming took off 2 bases at V and 3 bases at J, with 12 bases between the two ends. Germline lookup yields CDR1 SGHNT and CDR2 YYREEE (reference sequence). The CDR3 spans 14 residues.

The chain combines TRBV11-2 with TRBJ2-5, with D possibly matching TRBD1 (5 bases). The DNA matches TRBJ2-7 better at its end, which makes the J call doubtful. This CDR3 has 14 amino acids. From germline, CDR1 is SGHAT and CDR2 FQNNGV. The CDR3 region has the DNA TGTGCCAGCAGCCTCGGACACCTCGCCTACGAGCAGTACTTC. This codes for CASSLGHLAYEQYF.

This clone came up once. The genes are TRBV11-3 and TRBJ2-1, with TRBD1 matching 7 bases. Germline V gives CDR1 SGHNT, CDR2 YENEEA. V lost 5 bases and J lost 2; bases outside the gene matches: 3. The CDR3 has 14 residues. In DNA form, the CDR3 reads TGTGCCAGCAGCCGTCAGGGGGCCTACAATGAGCAGTTCTTC. Protein: CASSRQGAYNEQFF.

J is TRBJ2-1 and V is TRBV9; D remains ambiguous. Germline-derived CDR1 and CDR2 are SGDLS and YYNGEE. CDR3 size: 14 residues. Trimming pared 5 bases from V and 9 bases from J, leaving 18 bases between. For the CDR3, the DNA is TGTGCCAGCAGTGTATCCAGCCTAGGTGGTGAGCAGTTCTTC. Amino acid sequence: CASSVSSLGGEQFF.

The chain employs TRBV2 and TRBJ1-6; 8 nucleotides match TRBD1. Germline V gives CDR1 SNHLY, CDR2 FYNNEI. This CDR3 is 17 amino acids long. Trimming removed 3 bases from V and 1 base from J; junction bases left unmatched: 5. CDR3 coding DNA: TGTGCCAGCAGTGATGACAGGGGATGGTCCTATAATTCACCCCTCCACTTT. Its translation is CASSDDRGWSYNSPLHF.

This chain uses TRBV2 with TRBJ2-1, with 11 bases that match TRBD2. The CDR3 totals 15 residues. The germline CDR1 and CDR2 sequences are SNHLY and FYNNEI. The V and J ends lost 7 bases and 9 bases, in that order; junction bases with no gene match: 11. The CDR3 protein is CASTPVAGGRGEQFF. Here the CDR3 DNA reads TGTGCCAGCACCCCGGTAGCGGGGGGGCGAGGTGAGCAGTTCTTC.

This clone was counted many times. The rearrangement links TRBV10-1 to TRBJ2-5, with 7 bases identical to TRBD1. Germline V gene lookup returns CDR1 WNHNN and CDR2 SYGVQD (reference sequence). The CDR3 contains 14 residues. Germline trimming cut 6 bases from V and 5 bases from J; bases unmatched to any gene: 9. This CDR3 reads CASSRGQRGETQYF. CDR3 bases: TGCGCCAGCAGCAGGGGACAGCGAGGGGAGACCCAGTACTTC.

CDR3 residues: CASSVVSGEPGELFF. CDR3 bases: TGTGCCAGCAGCGTAGTATCGGGGGAGCCCGGGGAGCTGTTTTTT. V gene TRBV9 combines with J gene TRBJ2-2, with D perhaps matching TRBD2 (6 bases). Trimming removed 0 bases from V and 6 bases from J, with 12 bases in between. The CDR3 loop spans 15 amino acids. CDR1 is SGDLS, CDR2 YYNGEE, per germline. Full variable domain (remainder filled in from reference TRBV9 and TRBJ2-2): DSGVTQTPKHLITATGQRVTLRCSPRSGDLSVYWYQQSLDQGLQFLIQYYNGEERAKGNILERFSAQQFPDLHSELNLSSLELGDSALYFCASSVVSGEPGELFFGEGSRLTVL.

The genes are TRBV9 and TRBJ2-1, with D uncertain. CDR3 size: 14 residues. V lost 2 bases, J lost 2 bases, and 8 bases lay in between. Germline V lookup: CDR1 SGDLS, CDR2 YYNGEE. This CDR3 is CASSVVRAYNEQFF. In DNA form, the CDR3 reads TGTGCCAGCAGCGTCGTACGGGCCTACAATGAGCAGTTCTTC.

In DNA form, the CDR3 reads TGTGCCAGCAGCCGGGGACAGGCCATACGTTTAGGATACGAGCAGTACTTC. Protein product: CASSRGQAIRLGYEQYF. The chain carries TRBV27 and TRBJ2-7; the match to TRBD1 covers 8 bases. J lost 4 bases, V lost 6 bases, and 17 bases had no gene match. CDR1 and CDR2 from the germline V gene are MNHEY and SMNVEV (reference sequence). The CDR3 is 17 amino acids.

The V gene is TRBV7-3, the J gene TRBJ2-3; TRBD2 matches at 13 bases. V gave up 4 bases and J gave up 0 bases; unmatched junction bases: 4. CDR1 is SGHTA, CDR2 FQGTGA, per germline. CDR3 length equals 17 residues. This CDR3 reads CASSSGLAGASTDTQYF. The CDR3 nucleotides read TGTGCCAGCAGCTCCGGACTAGCGGGGGCTAGCACAGATACGCAGTATTTT.

The J gene is TRBJ2-3, the V gene TRBV6-4, with a tentative D call TRBD1 (6 bases). In germline, CDR1 is MRHNA, CDR2 SNTAGT. The CDR3 contains 16 residues. The ends were cut back, 3 bases at V and 2 bases at J, with 15 bases in the middle. Here the CDR3 DNA reads TGTGCCAGCAGTGAACAGGGCGATGGCCTCACAGATACGCAGTATTTT. Translating gives CASSEQGDGLTDTQYF.

The chain carries TRBV29-1 and TRBJ1-5; D perhaps matches TRBD1 (6 bases). This CDR3 is built from 13 residues. The V gene's germline CDR1 is SQVTM and CDR2 ANQGSEA. V was cut by 5 bases and J by 3 bases, with 11 bases left in between. This chain's CDR3 is CSVQDSPNQPQHF. In DNA, the CDR3 is TGCAGCGTTCAGGACAGCCCCAATCAGCCCCAGCATTTT.